Below are 16 T cell receptor beta chains sequenced from a single sample in a study of control samples from healthy donors and cancer patients. Sequencing used immunoSEQ multiplex PCR; TCRdb keeps in-frame clones, though not all of them. The table shows about 130,000 clones, with roughly 84% occurring only once. The sequenced sample was blood. The receptors here all came from a man aged 18 to 29 in good health.

This sequence joins TRBV14 and TRBJ1-2; the D gene is possibly TRBD1 (6 bases). This CDR3 comprises 15 residues. With 2 bases removed from V and 2 bases from J, the gap between germline ends came to 12 bases. The germline V gene has CDR1 SGHDN and CDR2 FVKESK. The CDR3 is CASSQPGGGNYGYTF. The CDR3 DNA sequence: TGTGCCAGCAGCCAACCGGGAGGGGGAAACTATGGCTACACCTTC.

The gene calls are TRBV5-1 and TRBJ2-1, with 11 positions matching TRBD1. V lost 0 bases to trimming and J lost 0 bases; unmatched junction nucleotides: 8. Germline-derived CDR1 and CDR2 are SGHRS and YFSETQ. This CDR3 has 19 amino acids. CDR3 protein: CASSLGTGGSKSSYNEQFF. The CDR3 DNA is TGCGCCAGCAGCTTGGGGACAGGGGGCTCGAAGAGCTCCTACAATGAGCAGTTCTTC.

In DNA, the CDR3 is TGTGCTAGTGGTCCCGGGAACACAGATACGCAGTATTTT. It specifies CASGPGNTDTQYF. This sequence joins TRBV12-5 and TRBJ2-3; TRBD2 might be the D (5 bases). Germline CDR1 LGHNT, CDR2 FRNRAP. The ends were cut back, 5 bases at V and 2 bases at J, with 8 bases in the middle. The CDR3 contains 13 residues.

This sequence joins TRBV30 and TRBJ1-3; D is ambiguous. The ends were cut back, 0 bases at V and 0 bases at J, with 6 bases in the middle. CDR3 length: 14 amino acids. Germline V gives CDR1 GTSNPN, CDR2 SVGIG (reference sequence). DNA of the CDR3: TGTGCCTGGAGTGTACGGTCCTCTGGAAACACCATATATTTT. This encodes CAWSVRSSGNTIYF.

V and J are TRBV18 and TRBJ2-5, with D perhaps TRBD1 (6 bases). The CDR3 length is 15 residues. The germline V gene encodes CDR1 KGHSH and CDR2 LQKENI. The germline V and J ends were trimmed by 3 bases and 2 bases, with 13 bases remaining between them. DNA for the CDR3: TGTGCCAGCTCACCCGGTTTTGGACAGCAAGAGACCCAGTACTTC. Its translation is CASSPGFGQQETQYF. The entire variable domain, with the rest obtained from reference TRBV18 and TRBJ2-5, is as follows: NAGVMQNPRHLVRRRGQEARLRCSPMKGHSHVYWYRQLPEEGLKFMVYLQKENIIDESGMPKERFSAEFPKEGPSILRIQQVVRGDSAAYFCASSPGFGQQETQYFGPGTRLLVL.

V is TRBV5-8 and J is TRBJ1-4; no clear D. Germline V lookup: CDR1 SGHTS, CDR2 YDEGEE. Trimming stripped 4 bases from V and 4 bases from J, with 14 bases between. This CDR3 is 15 amino acids long. The CDR3 DNA reads as TGTGCCAGCAGCGCAATGGCTGGGTATAATGAAAAACTGTTTTTT. It encodes CASSAMAGYNEKLFF.

In its sample, this clone was seen once. The V gene is TRBV19, the J gene TRBJ2-1, with D tentatively TRBD2 (5 bases). The CDR3 contains 15 residues. The V end lost 3 bases, the J end lost 5 bases, and 14 bases lay between the germline ends. CDR1 and CDR2 from the germline V gene are LNHDA and SQIVND (reference sequence). The CDR3 region is CASSIEGLGHNEQFF. In DNA form, the CDR3 reads TGTGCCAGTAGTATTGAGGGCTTAGGGCACAATGAGCAGTTCTTC. Based on the CDR3 plus reference TRBV19 and TRBJ2-1, the full variable domain is DGGITQSPKYLFRKEGQNVTLSCEQNLNHDAMYWYRQDPGQGLRLIYYSQIVNDFQKGDIAEGYSVSREKKESFPLTVTSAQKNPTAFYLCASSIEGLGHNEQFFGPGTRLTVL.

This clone is a singleton in its sample. The chain uses TRBV5-1 and TRBJ2-5, with D possibly called TRBD1 or TRBD2 (6 bases each). V lost 1 base to trimming and J lost 2 bases, with 15 bases between them. This CDR3 comprises 16 residues. Germline V lookup: CDR1 SGHRS, CDR2 YFSETQ. CDR3 region: CASSLLGGADQETQYF. Here the CDR3 DNA reads TGCGCCAGCAGCTTGTTGGGGGGCGCTGATCAAGAGACCCAGTACTTC.

This chain joins TRBV12-3 or TRBV12-4 and TRBJ2-5; D unclear. Trimming shortened V by 3 bases and J by 4 bases, and 9 bases separated the two germline ends. The CDR3 length is 13 residues. The CDR3 reads CASSFVRVETQYF. CDR3 DNA: TGTGCCAGCAGTTTTGTTAGGGTAGAGACCCAGTACTTC.

As concerns this clone: The junction does not match germline at one end; this may be a read error. V is TRBV7-9 and J is TRBJ2-2; 12 positions match TRBD2. Looked up from germline, CDR1 is SEHNR and CDR2 is FQNEAQ (reference sequence). The CDR3 is 15 amino acids. The CDR3 loop reads CASSPTSGRHRGAVF. DNA for the CDR3: TGTGCCAGCAGCCCGACTAGCGGGAGACACCGGGGAGCTGTTTTT. The whole variable domain, filled in from reference TRBV7-9 and TRBJ2-2, reads DTGVSQNPRHKITKRGQNVTFRCDPISEHNRLYWYRQTLGQGPEFLTYFQNEAQLEKSRLLSDRFSAERPKGSFSTLEIQRTEQGDSAMYLCASSPTSGRHRGAVFGEGSRLTVL.

The J gene is TRBJ2-7, the V gene TRBV5-1; tentatively, D is TRBD1 (5 bases). The CDR3 has 15 amino acids. In germline, CDR1 is SGHRS, CDR2 YFSETQ. The V end was cut by 2 bases, the J end by 0 bases, with 12 bases between. CDR3 bases: TGCGCCAGCAGCTTCCAAATGGACAACTCCTACGAGCAGTACTTC. It specifies CASSFQMDNSYEQYF.

DNA for the CDR3: TGTGCCAGCAGCCCCGATGGCTTTGGCGAGCAGTACTTC. Its translation: CASSPDGFGEQYF. The chain is built from TRBV7-2 and TRBJ2-7; D is undetermined. The CDR3 length is 13 residues. The germline V gene has CDR1 SGHTA and CDR2 FQGNSA. The ends were cut back, 5 bases at V and 6 bases at J, with 14 bases in the middle.

The chain is built from TRBV7-9 and TRBJ1-2; TRBD1 matches 9 bases. CDR1 and CDR2 from the germline V gene are SEHNR and FQNEAQ (reference sequence). V dropped 5 bases and J dropped 10; count of bases not matched to a gene: 8. This CDR3 is built from 13 residues. This chain's CDR3 is CASSHRDRDFYTF. In DNA form, the CDR3 reads TGTGCCAGCAGCCACCGGGACAGGGATTTCTACACCTTC.

This chain connects TRBV28 to TRBJ2-3; D may match TRBD1 or TRBD2 (5 bases each). The CDR3 totals 16 residues. Germline CDR1 reads MDHEN; CDR2 reads SYDVKM. V shed 6 bases and J shed 6 bases, with 22 bases lying between them. CDR3 sequence: CASSRRQGVGADTQYF. DNA for the CDR3: TGTGCCAGCAGCCGACGGCAGGGCGTCGGGGCGGATACGCAGTATTTT.

V is TRBV6-5 and J is TRBJ1-1, with D tentatively TRBD1 (5 bases). Germline CDR1 MNHEY, CDR2 SVGAGI. This CDR3 contains 15 residues. Trimming pared 0 bases from V and 0 bases from J, leaving 8 bases between. CDR3 sequence (DNA): TGTGCCAGCAGTTACTCGCAGGGAATGAACACTGAAGCTTTCTTT. This encodes CASSYSQGMNTEAFF.

The chain employs TRBV5-8 and TRBJ1-5; TRBD1 is a possible D gene (6 bases). V lost 4 bases to trimming and J lost 7 bases, with 15 bases between them. The CDR3 has 14 residues. Germline CDR1 reads SGHTS; CDR2 reads YDEGEE. As DNA, the CDR3 is TGTGCCAGCAGCCTACAGGGTTTGGGACAGCCCCAGCATTTT. It codes for CASSLQGLGQPQHF.